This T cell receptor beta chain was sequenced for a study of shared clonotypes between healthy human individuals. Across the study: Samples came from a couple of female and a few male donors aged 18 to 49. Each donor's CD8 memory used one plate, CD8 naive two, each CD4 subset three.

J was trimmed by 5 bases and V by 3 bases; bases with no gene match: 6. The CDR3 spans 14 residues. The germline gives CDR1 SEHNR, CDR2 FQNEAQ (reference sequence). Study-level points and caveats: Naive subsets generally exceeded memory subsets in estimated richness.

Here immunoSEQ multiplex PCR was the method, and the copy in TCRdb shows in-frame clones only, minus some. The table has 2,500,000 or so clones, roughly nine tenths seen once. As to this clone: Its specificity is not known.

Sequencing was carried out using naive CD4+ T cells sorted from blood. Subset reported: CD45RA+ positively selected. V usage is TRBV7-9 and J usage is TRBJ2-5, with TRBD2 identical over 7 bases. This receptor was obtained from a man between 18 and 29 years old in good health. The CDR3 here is CASSLRVGRETQYF. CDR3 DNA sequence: TGTGCCAGCAGCTTGAGGGTCGGGAGGGAGACCCAGTACTTC. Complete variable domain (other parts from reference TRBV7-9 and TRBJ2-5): DTGVSQNPRHKITKRGQNVTFRCDPISEHNRLYWYRQTLGQGPEFLTYFQNEAQLEKSRLLSDRFSAERPKGSFSTLEIQRTEQGDSAMYLCASSLRVGRETQYFGPGTRLLVL.